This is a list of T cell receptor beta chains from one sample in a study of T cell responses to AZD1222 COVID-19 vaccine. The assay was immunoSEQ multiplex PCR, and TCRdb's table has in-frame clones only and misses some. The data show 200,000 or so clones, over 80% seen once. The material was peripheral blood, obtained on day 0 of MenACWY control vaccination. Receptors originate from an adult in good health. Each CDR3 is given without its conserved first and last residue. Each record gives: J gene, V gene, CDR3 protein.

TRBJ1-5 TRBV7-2 ASSLDAGGNQPQH
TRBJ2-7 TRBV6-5 ASSFTKRSPPYEQY
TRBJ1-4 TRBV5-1 ASSLEPQREKLF
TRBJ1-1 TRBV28 ASRGKPEAF
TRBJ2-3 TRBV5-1 ASSQREGHPDTQY
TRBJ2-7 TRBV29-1 SVAGQGNYEQY
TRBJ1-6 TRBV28 ASRADNSPLH
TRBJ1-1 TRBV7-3 ASKEGWGTEAF
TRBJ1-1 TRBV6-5 ASRSGLITEAF
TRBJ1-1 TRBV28 ASSLWGARNTEAF
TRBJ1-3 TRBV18 ASSPGEGNTIY
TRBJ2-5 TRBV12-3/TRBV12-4 ASRTGGRETQY
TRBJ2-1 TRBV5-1 ASSSSGGTYNEQF
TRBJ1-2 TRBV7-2 ASSLENRGFFYYGYT
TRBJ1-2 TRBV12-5 ASGLVVGRTNYGYT
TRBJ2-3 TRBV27 ASSFTSGRATDTQY
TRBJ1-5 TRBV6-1 ASSEHTDQPQH
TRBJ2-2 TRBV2 ASKGQGAAGELF
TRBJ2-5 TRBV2 ATHSVNQETQY
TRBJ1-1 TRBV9 ASSVGGVNTEAF
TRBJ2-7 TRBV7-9 ASTDTGISYEQY
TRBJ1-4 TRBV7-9 ASSYPGGGEKLF
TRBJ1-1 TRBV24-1 ATSESGKYTEAF
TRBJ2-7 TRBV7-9 ASSSPMNYEQY
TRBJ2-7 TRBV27 ASQSGSSYEQY
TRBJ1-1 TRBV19 ASSIGGGAGEAF
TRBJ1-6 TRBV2 ASSNRDRGRIGSPLH
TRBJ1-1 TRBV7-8 ASSLFRGLNTEAF
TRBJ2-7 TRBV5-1 ASSARGQGEYEQY
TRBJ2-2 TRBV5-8 ASSSGQGPEVGELF
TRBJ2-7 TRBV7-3 ASSLIVGATEQY
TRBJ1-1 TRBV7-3 ASSSSQGNTEAF
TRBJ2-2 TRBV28 ASSTTGNTGELF